This record looks at one TCR beta chain sequence and its context. This entry belongs to a study of T cells in Graves' hyperthyroidism and ophthalmopathy. TCR beta CDR3 regions were amplified from RNA transcripts. First-round RT-PCR with HTBI primers amplified the TCR CDR3 region. TCRdb analysed the multiplex PCR reads with MiXCR anew, one entry per CDR3 protein. The table has 530,000 or so distinct CDR3 sequences, about 45% seen once; the top ten hold around 7.7%. This CDR3 contains 11 residues. The V gene lost 5 bases and the J gene lost 6 bases, with 9 bases spanning the gap. Germline values: CDR1 SGHRS, CDR2 YFSETQ.

This clonotype originated in a woman aged 18-30 years with Graves' hyperthyroidism. Sequencing was performed on peripheral blood or thyroid tissue (not recorded which). The chain joins TRBV5-1 to TRBJ2-7, with unresolved D. As DNA, the CDR3 is TGCGCCAGCAGGGTAGATTCCGAGCAGTACTTC. This translates into CASRVDSEQYF.